These T cell receptor beta chains were read from a single sample in a study of blood T cell repertoires in COVID-19. Profiled with immunoSEQ multiplex PCR; TCRdb holds only in-frame clones, not every one. The sample has tens of thousands of clones, approximately 82% seen once. The sequenced sample was peripheral blood. Every receptor here comes from a man in his 60s with acute or convalescent COVID-19. CDR3s leave out the opening cysteine and the closing phenylalanine or tryptophan. A D gene is named only where the DNA matches it firmly.

CDR3 length	V gene	D gene	J gene	CDR3 protein
14	TRBV4-3	TRBD1	TRBJ1-1	ASSQGLTGGANEAF
12	TRBV7-3	-	TRBJ1-3	ASGPGPQGNTIY
13	TRBV7-2	TRBD2	TRBJ2-1	ASGQGGTSGSPGF
9	TRBV7-9	-	TRBJ1-2	ASSSVEGYT
12	TRBV19	TRBD1	TRBJ1-3	ASSNTGAGNTIY
14	TRBV4-3	-	TRBJ1-6	ASSLTVNSYNSPLH
13	TRBV12-5	-	TRBJ1-4	ASGLVQQGWEKLF
10	TRBV28	-	TRBJ1-3	ASSLGVDTIY
13	TRBV6-5	-	TRBJ2-2	ASSSAGRGTGELF
15	TRBV4-2	TRBD1	TRBJ2-5	ASSQDLTGALIETQY
14	TRBV2	-	TRBJ2-6	ASSEDTSSGANVLT
13	TRBV4-3	TRBD1	TRBJ1-1	ASSQGTGGEAEAF
11	TRBV18	TRBD1	TRBJ1-1	ASSPHQGDAAF
13	TRBV7-3	-	TRBJ2-3	ASSFNRIATDTQY
14	TRBV7-2	-	TRBJ1-3	ASSPTTRLSGNTIY
15	TRBV3-1/TRBV3-2	TRBD2	TRBJ2-1	ASSQSWGGGSYNEQF
14	TRBV13	TRBD2	TRBJ2-4	ASSLEGLAGGRIQY
13	TRBV12-5	-	TRBJ1-1	ASGLVPDRGTEAF
13	TRBV6-1	-	TRBJ2-5	ASSDAGTRRETQY
11	TRBV5-1	-	TRBJ1-6	ASSLGRADTLH
13	TRBV4-1	TRBD2	TRBJ2-7	ASSDLLAGAQLKY
16	TRBV4-2	TRBD1	TRBJ1-5	ASSQDIYRGLSNQPQH
14	TRBV12-5	TRBD1	TRBJ2-4	ASGLLQTGGPNIQY
14	TRBV27	-	TRBJ1-5	ASSLRPPGNNQPQH
15	TRBV7-2	TRBD1	TRBJ1-2	ASSLGPRDRGMNGYT
11	TRBV5-6	-	TRBJ2-7	ASSLLTGYEQY
14	TRBV7-3	TRBD2	TRBJ2-3	ASSPHAGGQADTQY
12	TRBV5-1	-	TRBJ2-7	ASSLGQGIDEQY
13	TRBV13	TRBD2	TRBJ2-7	ASSSRTSVEYEQY
10	TRBV29-1	TRBD1	TRBJ2-5	SVGQGRETQY
11	TRBV12-3/TRBV12-4	-	TRBJ2-3	ASSLRPGVKQY
10	TRBV12-3/TRBV12-4	TRBD2	TRBJ2-1	ASSRLAGQQF
11	TRBV29-1	TRBD1	TRBJ2-5	SEGTGGIETQY
11	TRBV28	-	TRBJ2-4	ASSLPSRNIQY
14	TRBV7-8	-	TRBJ2-3	ASSSRARASTDTQY
12	TRBV5-4	-	TRBJ2-2	ASSLHGDTGELF
13	TRBV19	TRBD2	TRBJ2-1	ASSIIAGGRYEQF
12	TRBV6-6	TRBD2	TRBJ2-4	ASSPTSGGNIQY
12	TRBV6-2/TRBV6-3	-	TRBJ2-3	ASSYRVSTDTQY
11	TRBV6-1	-	TRBJ1-2	ASSDRGGFGYT